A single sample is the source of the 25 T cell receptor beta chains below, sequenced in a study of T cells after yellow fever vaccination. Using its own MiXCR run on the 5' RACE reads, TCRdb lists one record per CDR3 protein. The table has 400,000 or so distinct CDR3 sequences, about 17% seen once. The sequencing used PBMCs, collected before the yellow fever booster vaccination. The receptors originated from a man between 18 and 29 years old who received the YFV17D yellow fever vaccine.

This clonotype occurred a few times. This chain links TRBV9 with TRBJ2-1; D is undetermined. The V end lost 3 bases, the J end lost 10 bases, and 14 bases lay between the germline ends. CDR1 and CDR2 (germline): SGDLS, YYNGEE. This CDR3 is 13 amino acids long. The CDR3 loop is CASSALEDYEQFF. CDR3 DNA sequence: TGTGCCAGCAGCGCACTTGAGGATTACGAGCAGTTCTTC.

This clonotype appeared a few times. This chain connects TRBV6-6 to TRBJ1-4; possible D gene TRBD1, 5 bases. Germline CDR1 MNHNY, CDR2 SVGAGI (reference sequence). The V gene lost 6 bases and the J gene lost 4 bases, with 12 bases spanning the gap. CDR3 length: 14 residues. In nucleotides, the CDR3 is TGTGCCAGCAGCCGGTCACAGGTTAATGAAAAACTGTTTTTT. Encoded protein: CASSRSQVNEKLFF.

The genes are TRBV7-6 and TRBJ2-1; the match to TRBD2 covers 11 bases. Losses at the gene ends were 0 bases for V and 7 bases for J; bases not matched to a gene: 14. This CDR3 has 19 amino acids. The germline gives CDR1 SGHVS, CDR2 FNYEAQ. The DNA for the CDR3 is TGTGCCAGCAGCTTAGCGCTAAGGGGACTAGCGGTCCAGTGGAATGAGCAGTTCTTC. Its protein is CASSLALRGLAVQWNEQFF.

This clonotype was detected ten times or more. The CDR3 is CSARDTGRSTDTQYF. The CDR3 region has the DNA TGCAGTGCTAGGGACACGGGGCGGAGCACAGATACGCAGTATTTT. This chain links TRBV20-1 with TRBJ2-3; tentatively, D is TRBD1 or TRBD2 (5 bases each). CDR3 size: 15 residues. Per germline, CDR1 DFQATT and CDR2 SNEGSKA (reference sequence). Trimming removed 3 bases from V and 0 bases from J, with 13 bases in between.

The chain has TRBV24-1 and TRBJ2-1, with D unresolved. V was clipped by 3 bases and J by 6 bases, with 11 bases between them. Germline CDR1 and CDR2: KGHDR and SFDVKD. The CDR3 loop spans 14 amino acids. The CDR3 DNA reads TGTGCCACCAGTGATCCTGACCGGTCCAATGAGCAGTTCTTC. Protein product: CATSDPDRSNEQFF.

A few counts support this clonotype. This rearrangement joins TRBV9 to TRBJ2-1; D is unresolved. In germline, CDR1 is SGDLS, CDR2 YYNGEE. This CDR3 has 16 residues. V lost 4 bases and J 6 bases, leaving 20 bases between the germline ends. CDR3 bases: TGTGCCAGCAGCCCGCCCCGGCGGTCAGGAGCCAATGAGCAGTTCTTC. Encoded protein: CASSPPRRSGANEQFF.

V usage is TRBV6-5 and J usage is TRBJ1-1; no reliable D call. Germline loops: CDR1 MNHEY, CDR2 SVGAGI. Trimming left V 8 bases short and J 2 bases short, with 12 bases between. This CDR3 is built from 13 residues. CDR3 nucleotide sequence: TGTGCCAGCGAAAGGGTCTTTAACACTGAAGCTTTCTTT. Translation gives CASERVFNTEAFF.

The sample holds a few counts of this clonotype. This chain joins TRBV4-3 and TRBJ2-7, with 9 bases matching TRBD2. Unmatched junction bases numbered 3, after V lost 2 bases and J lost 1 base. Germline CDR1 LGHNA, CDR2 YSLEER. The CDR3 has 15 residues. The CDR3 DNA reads TGCGCCAGCAGCCAAATGGCGGGGGGGTCCTACGAGCAGTACTTC. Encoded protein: CASSQMAGGSYEQYF.

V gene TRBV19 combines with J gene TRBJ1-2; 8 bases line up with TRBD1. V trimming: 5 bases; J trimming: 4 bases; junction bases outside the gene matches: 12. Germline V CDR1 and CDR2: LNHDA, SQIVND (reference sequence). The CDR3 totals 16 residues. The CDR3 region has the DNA TGTGCCAGTAGTGGCGAAGGACAGGGAGTATCCTATGGCTACACCTTC. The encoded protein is CASSGEGQGVSYGYTF.

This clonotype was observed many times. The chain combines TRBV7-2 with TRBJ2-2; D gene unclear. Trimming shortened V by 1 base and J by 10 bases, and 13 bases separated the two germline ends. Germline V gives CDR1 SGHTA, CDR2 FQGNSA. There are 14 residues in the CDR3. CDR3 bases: TGTGCCAGCAGCTTAGTGGCGCTAGGAACGGAGCTGTTTTTT. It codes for CASSLVALGTELFF.

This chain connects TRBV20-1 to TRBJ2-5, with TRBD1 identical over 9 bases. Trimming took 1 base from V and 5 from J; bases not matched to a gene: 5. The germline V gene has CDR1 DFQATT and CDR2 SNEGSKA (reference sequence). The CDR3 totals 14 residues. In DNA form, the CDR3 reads TGCAGTGCTAGAGGCATCGACAGGGGGGAGACCCAGTACTTC. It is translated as CSARGIDRGETQYF.

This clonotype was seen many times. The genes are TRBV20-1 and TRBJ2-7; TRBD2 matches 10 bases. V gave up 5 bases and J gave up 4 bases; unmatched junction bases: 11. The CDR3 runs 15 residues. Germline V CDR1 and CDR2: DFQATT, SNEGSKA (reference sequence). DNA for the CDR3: TGCAGTGCTGCAGACGAAGCGGGGGGGTCGTACGAGCAGTACTTC. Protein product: CSAADEAGGSYEQYF.

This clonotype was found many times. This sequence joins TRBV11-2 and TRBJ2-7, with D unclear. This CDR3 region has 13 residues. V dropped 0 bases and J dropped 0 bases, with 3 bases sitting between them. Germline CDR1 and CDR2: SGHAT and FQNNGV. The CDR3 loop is CASSLEFSYEQYV. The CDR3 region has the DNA TGTGCCAGCAGCTTAGAATTCTCCTACGAGCAGTACGTC.

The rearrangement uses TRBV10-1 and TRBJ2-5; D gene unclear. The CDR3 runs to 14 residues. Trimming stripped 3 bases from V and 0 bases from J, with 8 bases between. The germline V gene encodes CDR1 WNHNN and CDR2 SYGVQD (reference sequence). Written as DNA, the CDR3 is TGCGCCAGCAGTGAAAAATCGTACCAAGAGACCCAGTACTTC. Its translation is CASSEKSYQETQYF.

CDR3 coding DNA: TGTGCCAGCAGCGTCGGGACGGGAACCTACAATGAGCAGTTCTTC. The encoded protein is CASSVGTGTYNEQFF. The chain employs TRBV9 and TRBJ2-1; either TRBD1 or TRBD2 may supply D (5 bases each). The V gene's germline CDR1 is SGDLS and CDR2 YYNGEE. Trimming pared 2 bases from V and 2 bases from J, leaving 11 bases between. The CDR3 spans 15 residues.

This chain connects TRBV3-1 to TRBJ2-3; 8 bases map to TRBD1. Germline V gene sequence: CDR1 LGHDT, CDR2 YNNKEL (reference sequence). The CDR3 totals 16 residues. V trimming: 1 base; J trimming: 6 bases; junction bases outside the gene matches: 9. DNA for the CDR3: TGTGCCAGCAGCCAAGGAACAGGGGGTCTTACGGATACGCAGTATTTT. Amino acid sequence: CASSQGTGGLTDTQYF.

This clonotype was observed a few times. CDR3 sequence reads: CASSLTGTSTEQFF. CDR3 nucleotide sequence: TGTGCCAGCAGCTTAACCGGGACTAGCACTGAGCAGTTCTTC. The genes are TRBV7-3 and TRBJ2-1; 9 nucleotides align to TRBD2. V gave up 0 bases and J gave up 9 bases; unmatched junction bases: 3. This CDR3 spans 14 amino acids. Germline CDR1 and CDR2: SGHTA and FQGTGA.

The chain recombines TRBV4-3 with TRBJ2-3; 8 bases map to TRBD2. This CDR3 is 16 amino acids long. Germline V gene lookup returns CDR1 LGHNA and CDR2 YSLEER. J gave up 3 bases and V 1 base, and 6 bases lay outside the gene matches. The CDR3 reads CASSQVGGALTDTQYF. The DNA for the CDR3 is TGCGCCAGCAGCCAAGTCGGGGGGGCTTTAACAGATACGCAGTATTTT.

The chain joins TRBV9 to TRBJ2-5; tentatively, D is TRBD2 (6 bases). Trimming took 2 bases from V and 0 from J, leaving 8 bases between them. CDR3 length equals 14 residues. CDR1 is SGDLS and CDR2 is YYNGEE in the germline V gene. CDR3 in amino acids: CASSVGGYQETQYF. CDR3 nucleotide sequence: TGTGCCAGCAGCGTGGGGGGATACCAAGAGACCCAGTACTTC.

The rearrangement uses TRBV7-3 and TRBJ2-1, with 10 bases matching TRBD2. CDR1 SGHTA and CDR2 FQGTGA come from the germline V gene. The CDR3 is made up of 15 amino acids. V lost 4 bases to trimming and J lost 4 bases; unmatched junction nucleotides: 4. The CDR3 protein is CASSSGLAVYNEQFF. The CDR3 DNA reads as TGTGCCAGCAGCTCCGGACTAGCGGTTTACAATGAGCAGTTCTTC.

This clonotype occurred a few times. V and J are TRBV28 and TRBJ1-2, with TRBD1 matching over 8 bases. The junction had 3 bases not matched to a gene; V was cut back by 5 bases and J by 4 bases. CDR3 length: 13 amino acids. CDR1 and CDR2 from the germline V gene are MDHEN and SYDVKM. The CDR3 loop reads CASSDGQGYGYTF. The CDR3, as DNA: TGTGCCAGCAGTGACGGACAGGGCTATGGCTACACCTTC.

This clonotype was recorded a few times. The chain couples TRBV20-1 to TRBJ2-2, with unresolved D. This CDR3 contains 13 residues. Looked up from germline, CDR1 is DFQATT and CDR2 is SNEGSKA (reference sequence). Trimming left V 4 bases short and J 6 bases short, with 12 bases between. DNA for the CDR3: TGCAGTGCTAATTCGGCCCTTGCCGGGGAGCTGTTTTTT. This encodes CSANSALAGELFF.

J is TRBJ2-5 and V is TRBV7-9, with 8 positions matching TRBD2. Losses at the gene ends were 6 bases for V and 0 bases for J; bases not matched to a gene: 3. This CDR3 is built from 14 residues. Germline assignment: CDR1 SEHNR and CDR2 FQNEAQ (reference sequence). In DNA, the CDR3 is TGTGCCAGCAGAGCGGGGGCCCACCAAGAGACCCAGTACTTC. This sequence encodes CASRAGAHQETQYF.

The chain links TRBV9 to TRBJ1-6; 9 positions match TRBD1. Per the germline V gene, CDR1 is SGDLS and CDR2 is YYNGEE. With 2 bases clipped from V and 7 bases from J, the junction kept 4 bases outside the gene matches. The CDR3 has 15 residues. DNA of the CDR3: TGTGCCAGCAGCGTTGCCGACAGGGGGAATTCACCCCTCCACTTT. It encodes CASSVADRGNSPLHF.

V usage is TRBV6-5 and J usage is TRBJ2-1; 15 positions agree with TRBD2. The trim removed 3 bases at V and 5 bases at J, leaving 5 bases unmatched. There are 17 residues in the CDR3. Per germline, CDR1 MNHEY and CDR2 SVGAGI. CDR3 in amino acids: CASSYPGTSGGNNEQFF. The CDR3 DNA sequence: TGTGCCAGCAGTTATCCGGGGACTAGCGGGGGGAACAATGAGCAGTTCTTC.